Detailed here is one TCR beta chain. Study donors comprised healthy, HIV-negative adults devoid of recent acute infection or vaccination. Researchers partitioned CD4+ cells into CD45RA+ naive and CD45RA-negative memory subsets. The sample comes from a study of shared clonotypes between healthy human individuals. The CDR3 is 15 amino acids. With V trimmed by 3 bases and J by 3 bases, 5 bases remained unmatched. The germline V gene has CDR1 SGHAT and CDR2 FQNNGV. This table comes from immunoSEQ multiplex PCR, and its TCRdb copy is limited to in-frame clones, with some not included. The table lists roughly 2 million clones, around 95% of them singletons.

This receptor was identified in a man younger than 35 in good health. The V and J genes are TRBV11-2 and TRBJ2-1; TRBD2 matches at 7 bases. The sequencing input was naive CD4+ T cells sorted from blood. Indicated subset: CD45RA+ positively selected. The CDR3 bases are TGTGCCAGCAGCTTCGCGGGAGATGGCTACAATGAGCAGTTCTTC. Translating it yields CASSFAGDGYNEQFF.